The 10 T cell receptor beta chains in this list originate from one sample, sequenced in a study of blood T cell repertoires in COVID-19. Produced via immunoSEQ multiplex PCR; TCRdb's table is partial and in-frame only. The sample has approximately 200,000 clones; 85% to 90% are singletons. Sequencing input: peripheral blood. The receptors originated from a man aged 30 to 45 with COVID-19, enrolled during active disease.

The CDR3 sequence is CASRLVAESTDTQYF. The CDR3 region has the DNA TGTGCCAGCAGACTCGTAGCGGAAAGCACAGATACGCAGTATTTT. The chain has TRBV3-1 (or the pseudogene TRBV3-2) and TRBJ2-3, with D perhaps matching TRBD2 (6 bases). Germline CDR1 is LGHDT and CDR2 is YNNKEL (reference sequence). CDR3 length: 15 residues. V was trimmed by 6 bases and J by 0 bases, leaving 13 bases between them.

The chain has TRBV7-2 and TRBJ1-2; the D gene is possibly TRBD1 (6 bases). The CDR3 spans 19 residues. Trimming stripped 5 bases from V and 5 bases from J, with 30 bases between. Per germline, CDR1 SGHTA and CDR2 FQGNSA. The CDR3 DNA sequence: TGTGCCAGCAGCCTGAGGCGGCAGGGGACCTCCTCAACGATATATGGCTACACCTTC. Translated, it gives CASSLRRQGTSSTIYGYTF.

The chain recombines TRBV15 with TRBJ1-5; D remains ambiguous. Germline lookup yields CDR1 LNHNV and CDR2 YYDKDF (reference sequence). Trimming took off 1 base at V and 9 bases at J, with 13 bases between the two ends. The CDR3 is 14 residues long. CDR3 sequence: CATSRVRGMGPQHF. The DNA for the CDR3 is TGTGCCACCAGCAGAGTGAGAGGGATGGGGCCCCAGCATTTT.

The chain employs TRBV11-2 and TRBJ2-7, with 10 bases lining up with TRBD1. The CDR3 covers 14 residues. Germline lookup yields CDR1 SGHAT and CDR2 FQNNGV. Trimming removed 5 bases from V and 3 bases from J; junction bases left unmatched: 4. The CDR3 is CASSLGQGNYEQYF. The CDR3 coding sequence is TGTGCCAGCAGCCTGGGACAGGGGAACTACGAGCAGTACTTC.

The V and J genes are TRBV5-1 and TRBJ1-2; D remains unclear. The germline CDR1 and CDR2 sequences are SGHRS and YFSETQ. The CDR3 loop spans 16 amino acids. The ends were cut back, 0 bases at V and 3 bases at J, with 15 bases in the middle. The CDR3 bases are TGCGCCAGCAGCTTGGGCAGTGGCGGCTTGGACTATGGCTACACCTTC. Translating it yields CASSLGSGGLDYGYTF.

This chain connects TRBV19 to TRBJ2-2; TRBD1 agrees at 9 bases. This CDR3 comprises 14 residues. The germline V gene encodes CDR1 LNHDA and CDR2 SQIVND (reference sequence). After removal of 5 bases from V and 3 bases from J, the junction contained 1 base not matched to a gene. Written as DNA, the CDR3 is TGTGCCAGTAGTCGGACAGGGGACACCGGGGAGCTGTTTTTT. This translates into CASSRTGDTGELFF.

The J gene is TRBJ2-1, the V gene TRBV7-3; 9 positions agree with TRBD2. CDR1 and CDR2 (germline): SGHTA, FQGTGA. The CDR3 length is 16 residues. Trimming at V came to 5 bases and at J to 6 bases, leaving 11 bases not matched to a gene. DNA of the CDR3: TGTGCCAGCAGCGAGACCGTCGGACTAGCGCTCAATGAGCAGTTCTTC. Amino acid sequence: CASSETVGLALNEQFF. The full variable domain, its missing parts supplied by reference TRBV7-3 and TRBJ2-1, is GAGVSQTPSNKVTEKGKYVELRCDPISGHTALYWYRQSLGQGPEFLIYFQGTGAADDSGLPNDRFFAVRPEGSVSTLKIQRTERGDSAVYLCASSETVGLALNEQFFGPGTRLTVL.

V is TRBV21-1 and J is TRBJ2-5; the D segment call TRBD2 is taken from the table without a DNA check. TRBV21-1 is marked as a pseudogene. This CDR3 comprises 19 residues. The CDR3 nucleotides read TGTGCCAGCAGCAAAGGAACTAGCGGGAGGACTTTGGGCAATGAGACCCAGTACTTC. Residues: CASSKGTSGRTLGNETQYF.

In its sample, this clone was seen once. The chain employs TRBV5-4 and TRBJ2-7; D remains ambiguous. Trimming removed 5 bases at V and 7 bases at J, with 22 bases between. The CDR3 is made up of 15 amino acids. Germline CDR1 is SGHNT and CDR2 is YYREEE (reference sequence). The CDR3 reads CASSSLVTDSREQYF. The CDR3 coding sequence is TGTGCCAGCAGTTCCCTCGTCACCGATTCGAGAGAGCAGTACTTC.

The CDR3 loop is CASSLFPETEAFF. CDR3 nucleotide sequence: TGTGCCAGCAGCTTATTTCCCGAGACTGAAGCTTTCTTT. This chain uses TRBV7-9 with TRBJ1-1, with D hard to call. CDR1 is SEHNR, CDR2 FQNEAQ, per germline (reference sequence). CDR3 size: 13 residues. Trimming removed 2 bases at V and 5 bases at J, with 9 bases between.